Below, 13 T cell receptor beta chains from the same sample are listed, as sequenced in a study of blood T cell repertoires in COVID-19. Profiled with immunoSEQ multiplex PCR; TCRdb holds only in-frame clones, not every one. The repertoire has some 500,000 clones, 85% to 90% of them found once; the top ten carry less than 9.5%. The sample was peripheral blood. The source is a woman aged 50 to 60 with COVID-19, enrolled during active disease.

The CDR3 nucleotides read TGTGCCAGCAGGGACAGTTTGGTCACTGAAGCTTTCTTT. Protein sequence: CASRDSLVTEAFF. The rearrangement links TRBV28 to TRBJ1-1; D is possibly TRBD1 (6 bases). V lost 6 bases to trimming and J lost 4 bases, with 12 bases between them. Germline assignment: CDR1 MDHEN and CDR2 SYDVKM. This CDR3 region has 13 residues.

The gene calls are TRBV3-1 (or the pseudogene TRBV3-2) and TRBJ1-2, with D maybe TRBD1 (6 bases). Looked up from germline, CDR1 is LGHDT and CDR2 is YNNKEL (reference sequence). The CDR3 is 14 amino acids. Trimming removed 4 bases from V and 5 bases from J, with 14 bases in between. The chain's CDR3 is CASSPRTASYGYTF. Written as DNA, the CDR3 is TGTGCCAGCAGCCCTCGGACAGCCTCGTATGGCTACACCTTC.

This clone was counted a single time. The chain recombines TRBV9 with TRBJ2-1; 8 bases align to TRBD1. V dropped 4 bases and J dropped 9; count of bases not matched to a gene: 12. The V gene's germline CDR1 is SGDLS and CDR2 YYNGEE. The CDR3 length is 15 residues. The CDR3 loop is CASSLDRGSPGEQFF. The CDR3 region has the DNA TGTGCCAGCAGCCTAGACAGGGGCTCCCCAGGTGAGCAGTTCTTC.

The chain employs TRBV11-2 and TRBJ2-7; TRBD2 aligns across 8 bases. The length of the CDR3 is 14 residues. Germline V gene lookup returns CDR1 SGHAT and CDR2 FQNNGV. V shed 5 bases and J 7 bases; nucleotides not matched to a gene: 10. This CDR3 reads CASSRGGSSVEQYF. The CDR3 DNA follows: TGTGCCAGCAGCCGCGGGGGGTCTTCGGTGGAGCAGTACTTC.

The chain links TRBV6-2 or TRBV6-3 to TRBJ1-1; no clear D. This CDR3 has 13 residues. The V gene's germline CDR1 is MNHEY and CDR2 SVGEGT. V lost 2 bases to trimming and J lost 6 bases, with 10 bases between them. The CDR3 loop is CASSYTQSSEAFF. Written as DNA, the CDR3 is TGTGCCAGCAGTTACACACAGTCTTCTGAAGCTTTCTTT.

This chain connects TRBV4-2 to TRBJ2-2; a weak D match, TRBD2 (6 bases). There are 18 residues in the CDR3. The germline V gene has CDR1 LGHNA and CDR2 YNFKEQ. Trimming stripped 0 bases from V and 7 bases from J, with 21 bases between. CDR3 coding DNA: TGTGCCAGCAGCCAAGATGAGAGCCAGGCTAGCGATGGCGGGGAGCTGTTTTTT. It yields the protein CASSQDESQASDGGELFF.

The rearrangement uses TRBV2 and TRBJ2-3; D gene uncertain. Trimming took 0 bases from V and 4 from J, leaving 17 bases between them. CDR1 is SNHLY, CDR2 FYNNEI, per germline. The length of the CDR3 is 17 residues. The DNA for the CDR3 is TGTGCCAGCAGTGAAGCGCCCACCGGGTCTGGGTCAGATACGCAGTATTTT. This encodes CASSEAPTGSGSDTQYF.

V usage is TRBV25-1 and J usage is TRBJ2-7, with D possibly matching TRBD1 (5 bases). In germline, CDR1 is MGHDK, CDR2 SYGVNS. Trimming pared 5 bases from V and 2 bases from J, leaving 10 bases between. The CDR3 length is 13 residues. CDR3 nucleotides: TGTGCCAGCAGTTCCCCAGGGCCCTACGAGCAGTACTTC. This translates into CASSSPGPYEQYF.

This chain connects TRBV11-3 to TRBJ2-2, with D maybe TRBD1 (5 bases). The CDR3 spans 15 residues. Per germline, CDR1 SGHNT and CDR2 YENEEA. Trimming took 1 base from V and 7 from J, leaving 13 bases between them. The CDR3 bases are TGTGCCAGCAGCTTAGGGGTAGGGGAAGACGGGGAGCTGTTTTTT. Protein: CASSLGVGEDGELFF.

This chain's CDR3 is CASSGTRTGGLYEQYF. As DNA, the CDR3 is TGTGCCAGCAGCGGCACTCGGACTGGCGGACTCTACGAGCAGTACTTC. The J gene is TRBJ2-7, the V gene TRBV6-2 or TRBV6-3; D possibly corresponds to TRBD2 (5 bases). The CDR3 loop spans 16 amino acids. CDR1 is MNHEY, CDR2 SVGEGT, per germline. The germline V and J ends were trimmed by 6 bases and 3 bases, with 21 bases remaining between them.

This rearrangement joins TRBV5-6 to TRBJ2-5; 7 bases map to TRBD2. V shed 4 bases and J 6 bases; nucleotides not matched to a gene: 9. The length of the CDR3 is 14 residues. The germline gives CDR1 SGHDT, CDR2 YYEEEE. In nucleotides, the CDR3 is TGTGCCAGCAGCGTTGGACTAGTTTGGCAGACCCAGTACTTC. Amino acid sequence: CASSVGLVWQTQYF.

The V gene is TRBV9, the J gene TRBJ1-4; TRBD1 is a possible D gene (6 bases). The V gene lost 0 bases and the J gene lost 8 bases, with 17 bases spanning the gap. Looked up from germline, CDR1 is SGDLS and CDR2 is YYNGEE. CDR3 length: 16 amino acids. The CDR3 DNA is TGTGCCAGCAGCGTAGCCCAGGGGTCTGGGGGAGAAAAACTGTTTTTT. It translates to CASSVAQGSGGEKLFF.

The chain uses TRBV19 and TRBJ2-7; D not resolved. Germline V gene sequence: CDR1 LNHDA, CDR2 SQIVND (reference sequence). Trimming removed 9 bases at V and 0 bases at J, with 12 bases between. The length of the CDR3 is 13 residues. The CDR3 sequence is CASGRGGSYEQYF. The DNA of the CDR3 is TGTGCCAGCGGAAGAGGTGGCTCCTACGAGCAGTACTTC.